Listed here is a single T cell receptor beta chain. This record comes from a study of blood T cell repertoires in COVID-19. Study context: From T cells, B-cell-depleted T cells, or PBMCs came the material, which was cDNA or gDNA.

Unmatched junction bases numbered 2, after V lost 2 bases and J lost 7 bases. From germline, CDR1 is SGHVS and CDR2 FQNEAQ. The CDR3 consists of 13 residues. Assay used: immunoSEQ multiplex PCR; TCRdb lists only in-frame clones, some missing. The repertoire holds approximately 230,000 clones, with approximately 80% as singletons. The sequence was collected from an older man with acute or convalescent COVID-19. The chain is built from TRBV7-8 and TRBJ1-1, with 9 positions matching TRBD1. The sequenced sample was peripheral blood. This chain's CDR3 is CASSLRGQGEAFF. Here the CDR3 DNA reads TGTGCCAGCAGCTTAAGGGGACAGGGTGAAGCTTTCTTT.